This TCR beta chain comes out of a study of T cells in narcolepsy. Across the study: Healthy controls were enrolled alongside patients with narcolepsy type 1 or type 2.

Study-wide points: Reportedly, autoreactive clonotypes were serially detected in patients' blood but not controls'. Comparing one patient's CSF and blood CD4+ clonotypes highlighted HCRT- and TRIB2-specific autoreactive clonotypes.

Sequenced by immunoSEQ multiplex PCR; TCRdb stores in-frame clones only, minus some. The sample consists of 32,000 or so clones, almost 80% of them appearing once. Regarding this clone: Its target is not known.

The germline V gene encodes CDR1 SNHLY and CDR2 FYNNEI. The ends lost 4 bases at V and 2 bases at J; junction bases unmatched: 3. The CDR3 contains 15 residues. The source of this sequence is a human donor in good health. Input material: memory (CD45RA-) CD4+ T cells from blood. The chain joins TRBV2 to TRBJ1-4; TRBD1 agrees at 8 bases. CDR3 in DNA: TGTGCCAGCAGTGGTGACAGGGGCACTAATGAAAAACTGTTTTTT. As protein: CASSGDRGTNEKLFF.